These T cell receptor beta chains were read from a single sample in a study of CD8+CD57+ T cells in acquired aplastic anemia. TCRdb reprocessed the reads with MiXCR, giving one entry per CDR3 protein. The sample consists of roughly 180,000 distinct CDR3 sequences, less than 65% of them appearing once. Material for sequencing was sorted CD4+, CD8+, or CD8+CD57+ T cells (not recorded which) from PBMCs. These receptors came from a human donor with aplastic anemia. The CDR3 runs from the conserved cysteine through the conserved F or W. A D gene is named only where the DNA matches it firmly. Not every row has a clone size; where given, it reads once, few, many or a size class.

d_call	v_call	clone_size	cdr3_length	j_call	cdr3_nt	cdr3_aa
TRBD2	TRBV2	few	14	TRBJ2-7	TGTGCCAGCAGTGGGGGACTAGCCTGGGGCGAGCAGTACTTC	CASSGGLAWGEQYF
.	TRBV2	few	13	TRBJ1-2	TGTGCCAGCAGTGAATCTGTATACTATGGCTACACCTTC	CASSESVYYGYTF
TRBD1	TRBV5-1	.	16	TRBJ2-2	TGCGCCAGCAGCTTGCAGGGGGCCACGAACACCGGGGAGCTGTTTTTT	CASSLQGATNTGELFF
TRBD1	TRBV29-1	.	13	TRBJ2-7	TGCAGCGTCAGACAGGGAGATTACTACGAGCAGTACTTC	CSVRQGDYYEQYF
TRBD1	TRBV9	.	15	TRBJ1-1	TGTGCCAGCAGCATCAGGACAGGGATGAACACTGAAGCTTTCTTT	CASSIRTGMNTEAFF
.	TRBV25-1	.	16	TRBJ2-5	TGTGCCAGCAGTGAAGGTCGGACTCGGTACCAAGAGACCCAGTACTTC	CASSEGRTRYQETQYF
.	TRBV7-3	.	13	TRBJ2-7	TGTGCCAGCAGCCGGACGCAGGGTTACGAGCAGTACTTC	CASSRTQGYEQYF
.	TRBV5-6	.	13	TRBJ2-7	TGTGCCAGCAGCCTGGACAACTCCTACGAGCAGTACTTC	CASSLDNSYEQYF
.	TRBV20-1	.	13	TRBJ2-3	TGCAGTGCTCGCGGGGAAAGCACAGATACGCAGTATTTT	CSARGESTDTQYF
.	TRBV7-2	few	14	TRBJ2-5	TGTGCCAGCAGCTTGAACAGGGGGGGAGAGACCCAGTACTTC	CASSLNRGGETQYF
.	TRBV24-1	many	13	TRBJ2-7	TGTGCCACCAGTGCGAGGGGCTCCTACGAGCAGTACTTC	CATSARGSYEQYF
TRBD2	TRBV9	many	14	TRBJ2-7	TGTGCCAGCAGCTACCGGGAGGCCTCCGGGGAGCAGTACTTC	CASSYREASGEQYF
TRBD1	TRBV20-1	few	17	TRBJ2-3	TGCAGTGCTAGAGCCTCCCCGGGACAGGGTGCGACAGATACGCAGTATTTT	CSARASPGQGATDTQYF
.	TRBV7-9	few	13	TRBJ2-1	TGTGCCAGCAGCGCTGGACAGTACAATGAGCAGTTCTTC	CASSAGQYNEQFF
TRBD1	TRBV10-1	.	14	TRBJ2-7	TGCGCCAGCAGTGAGCAGGACAGGAAGCACGAGCAGTACTTC	CASSEQDRKHEQYF
.	TRBV12-5	many	13	TRBJ2-5	TGTGCTAGTGGCCCCGGGGCTCAAGAGACCCAGTACTTC	CASGPGAQETQYF
.	TRBV20-1	.	12	TRBJ2-7	TGCAGTGCTAGTGCAGGAATCTACGAGCAGTACTTC	CSASAGIYEQYF
.	TRBV7-2	many	17	TRBJ2-2	TGTGCCAGCAGCTTCAATAGGGTAGGACCGAACACCGGGGAGCTGTTTTTT	CASSFNRVGPNTGELFF
.	TRBV6-5	.	13	TRBJ2-3	TGTGCCACCTGGGGGTCGTCCCAGGATACGCAGTATTTT	CATWGSSQDTQYF
.	TRBV18	.	17	TRBJ2-3	TGTGCCAGCTCGCGTATTGACGTACAGGCTAGCACAGATACGCAGTATTTT	CASSRIDVQASTDTQYF
.	TRBV4-2	few	14	TRBJ2-7	TGTGCCAGCAGCCAAGATGACGCGACCTACGAGCAGTACTTC	CASSQDDATYEQYF
.	TRBV7-2	.	17	TRBJ2-6	TGTGCCAGCAGCTTAGTGGTAGGGGGCTCTGGGGCCAACGTCCTGACTTTC	CASSLVVGGSGANVLTF
.	TRBV9	many	15	TRBJ2-7	TGTGCCAGCAGCGTAGCTCCAGGGGCGGCCTACGAGCAGTACTTC	CASSVAPGAAYEQYF
.	TRBV24-1	few	15	TRBJ2-2	TGTGCCACCAGTGATTCCGGGACGGTCACCGGGGAGCTGTTTTTT	CATSDSGTVTGELFF
.	TRBV2	few	12	TRBJ2-7	TGTGCCGGCAGAAGAGAGGACTACGAGCAGTACTTC	CAGRREDYEQYF
.	TRBV7-9	.	15	TRBJ2-7	TGTGCCAGCAGCTCCGCCAGGGACATTTCCTACGAGCAGTACTTC	CASSSARDISYEQYF
.	TRBV7-2	.	13	TRBJ1-6	TGTGCCAGCAGCCCGCGACAGAATTCACCCCTCCACTTT	CASSPRQNSPLHF
.	TRBV10-2	.	12	TRBJ1-2	TGCGCCAGCGGGAGGACCGTGAGCGGCTACACCTTT	CASGRTVSGYTF
TRBD1	TRBV7-2	.	17	TRBJ2-6	TGTGCCTGCAGCTTAACCCAGGGGGTCTCTGGGGCCAACGTCCTGACTTTC	CACSLTQGVSGANVLTF
TRBD2	TRBV5-1	.	15	TRBJ2-7	TGCGCCAGCAGCGGGGGACTAGCGGGAACGAGGGAGCAGTACTTC	CASSGGLAGTREQYF
.	TRBV9	.	13	TRBJ1-1	TGTGCCAGCAGCGTCACTATGTTGGCTGAAGCTTTCTTT	CASSVTMLAEAFF
TRBD2	TRBV4-2	.	16	TRBJ2-1	TGTGCCAGCAGCCAAGATTCGGGCGGGGGGAACAATGAGCAGTTCTTC	CASSQDSGGGNNEQFF
.	TRBV20-1	.	14	TRBJ2-5	TGCAGTGCTTTAGAGGGGCGGGGCCAAGAGACCCAGTACTTC	CSALEGRGQETQYF
TRBD2	TRBV20-1	.	15	TRBJ2-3	TGCAGTGCTAGAGTAGCAGCGGGAGTGCGAGATACGCAGTATTTT	CSARVAAGVRDTQYF
.	TRBV7-3	.	16	TRBJ2-2	TGTGCCAGCAGCTTAAAACCCGGGACGACACGCGGGGAGCTGTTTTTT	CASSLKPGTTRGELFF
TRBD2	TRBV4-2	.	14	TRBJ2-5	TGTGCCAGCAGCCAAGAAGTCGGGGGGGAGACCCAGTACTTC	CASSQEVGGETQYF
.	TRBV19	.	14	TRBJ1-3	TGTGCCAGTAGGGATTATTACTCTGGAAACACCATATATTTT	CASRDYYSGNTIYF
.	TRBV19	many	15	TRBJ2-7	TGTGCCAGTAGTATCGGACAGTCCCCCCCCTACGAGCAGTACTTC	CASSIGQSPPYEQYF
.	TRBV7-8	.	15	TRBJ2-7	TGTGCCAGCAGCTCCTCAGGGATTCAGGACTACGAGCAGTACTTC	CASSSSGIQDYEQYF
.	TRBV7-6	.	16	TRBJ2-7	TGTGCCAGCAGCTTAGCGCGTAGCGGCGGTATCTACGAGCAGTACTTC	CASSLARSGGIYEQYF
.	TRBV6-9	.	15	TRBJ2-7	TGTGCCAGCAGTGAAGCTCAGCCTAGTCTCTACGAGCAGTACTTC	CASSEAQPSLYEQYF
.	TRBV20-1	.	14	TRBJ2-7	TGCAGTGCTAGCCTACTTCGAGGGACCTACGAGCAGTACTTC	CSASLLRGTYEQYF
.	TRBV20-1	.	16	TRBJ2-5	TGCAGTGCTAGAGATGGGATGCGGGGGCCCGATGGGACCCAGTACTTC	CSARDGMRGPDGTQYF
TRBD1	TRBV20-1	many	14	TRBJ1-3	TGCAGTGCCCGGGACAGGGTTATTGGAAACACCATATATTTT	CSARDRVIGNTIYF